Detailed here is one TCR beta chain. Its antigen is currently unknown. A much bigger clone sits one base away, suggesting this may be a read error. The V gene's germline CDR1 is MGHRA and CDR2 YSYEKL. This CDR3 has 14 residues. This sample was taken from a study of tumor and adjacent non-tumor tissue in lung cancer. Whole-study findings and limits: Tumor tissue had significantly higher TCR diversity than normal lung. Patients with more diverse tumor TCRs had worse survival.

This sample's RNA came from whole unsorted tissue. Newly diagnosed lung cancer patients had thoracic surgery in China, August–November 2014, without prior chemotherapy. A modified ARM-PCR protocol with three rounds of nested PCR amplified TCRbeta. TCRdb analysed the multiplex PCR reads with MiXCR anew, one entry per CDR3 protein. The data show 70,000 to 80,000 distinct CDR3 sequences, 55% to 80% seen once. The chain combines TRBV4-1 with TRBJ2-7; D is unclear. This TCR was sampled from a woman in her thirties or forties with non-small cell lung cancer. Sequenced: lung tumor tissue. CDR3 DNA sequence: TGCACCAGCAGCCAAGAGGCTGGAACCTACGAGCAGTACTTC. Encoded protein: CTSSQEAGTYEQYF.